The 29 T cell receptor beta chains in this list originate from one sample, sequenced in a study of blood T cell repertoires in COVID-19. The data were produced by immunoSEQ multiplex PCR, yet TCRdb's version contains in-frame clones alone and is incomplete. Seen here are roughly 230,000 clones, roughly 80% observed once, and the top ten hold 7.5% to 9%. The source material was peripheral blood. Receptors originate from a woman older than 75 with acute or convalescent COVID-19.

This chain connects TRBV10-1 to TRBJ1-6, with 7 bases lining up with TRBD1. From germline, CDR1 is WNHNN and CDR2 SYGVQD (reference sequence). The CDR3 runs 15 residues. The junction had 7 bases not matched to a gene; V was cut back by 4 bases and J by 7 bases. The CDR3 DNA sequence: TGCGCCAGCAGTGCGACAGGGAATGAGAATTCACCCCTCCACTTT. As protein: CASSATGNENSPLHF.

The rearrangement uses TRBV7-2 and TRBJ1-4; TRBD1 might be the D (5 bases). Germline CDR1 and CDR2: SGHTA and FQGNSA. The CDR3 is made up of 13 amino acids. Trimming stripped 5 bases from V and 1 base from J, with 5 bases between. The chain's CDR3 is CASSTGTNEKLFF. The CDR3 nucleotides read TGTGCCAGCAGCACAGGAACTAATGAAAAACTGTTTTTT.

This sequence joins TRBV6-5 and TRBJ1-5, with D possibly matching TRBD1 (5 bases). The CDR3 runs to 15 residues. The germline V gene has CDR1 MNHEY and CDR2 SVGAGI. V lost 6 bases and J lost 3, with 15 bases in between. CDR3 sequence reads: CASRAGTPINQPQHF. CDR3 nucleotide sequence: TGTGCCAGCAGAGCCGGGACTCCGATCAATCAGCCCCAGCATTTT.

The rearrangement uses TRBV5-1 and TRBJ2-7, with D maybe TRBD1 (6 bases). CDR1 is SGHRS, CDR2 YFSETQ, per germline. Trimming cost V 0 bases and J 0 bases, with 10 bases left between them. The CDR3 has 15 residues. The CDR3 loop is CASSLVTGSSYEQYF. The CDR3 nucleotides are TGCGCCAGCAGCTTGGTCACAGGGAGCTCCTACGAGCAGTACTTC. Using reference TRBV5-1 and TRBJ2-7 for the parts outside the CDR3, the full variable domain is KAGVTQTPRYLIKTRGQQVTLSCSPISGHRSVSWYQQTPGQGLQFLFEYFSETQRNKGNFPGRFSGRQFSNSRSEMNVSTLELGDSALYLCASSLVTGSSYEQYFGPGTRLTVT.

V usage is TRBV7-2 and J usage is TRBJ1-1, with D possibly matching TRBD1 (5 bases). This CDR3 is built from 19 residues. The V end was cut by 2 bases, the J end by 4 bases, with 26 bases between. The germline gives CDR1 SGHTA, CDR2 FQGNSA. CDR3 sequence (DNA): TGTGCCAGCAGCTTAAATGAGTACCGGGTTGGGACTCCGAGCACTGAAGCTTTCTTT. This sequence encodes CASSLNEYRVGTPSTEAFF.

The chain has TRBV30 and TRBJ2-1; D may be TRBD2 (5 bases). Trimming took off 1 base at V and 7 bases at J, with 17 bases between the two ends. The V gene's germline CDR1 is GTSNPN and CDR2 SVGIG (reference sequence). This CDR3 is built from 15 residues. The CDR3 is CAWSGRVAHGNEQFF. In DNA, the CDR3 is TGTGCCTGGAGTGGGCGGGTAGCCCATGGGAATGAGCAGTTCTTC.

This clone has more than one count but fewer than ten. V and J are TRBV12-3 or TRBV12-4 and TRBJ1-2, with D perhaps matching TRBD1 (6 bases). This CDR3 is built from 11 residues. V lost 10 bases to trimming and J lost 7 bases, with 13 bases between them. The CDR3 spells CATTQGSGYTF. The DNA for the CDR3 is TGTGCCACCACTCAGGGGAGTGGCTACACCTTC.

J is TRBJ1-6 and V is TRBV30, with 9 positions matching TRBD1. Trimming took 4 bases from V and 9 from J; bases not matched to a gene: 4. CDR1 is GTSNPN, CDR2 SVGIG, per germline (reference sequence). The CDR3 consists of 13 residues. CDR3 amino acids: CAWMGQGGSPLHF. CDR3 nucleotide sequence: TGTGCCTGGATGGGACAGGGCGGTTCACCCCTCCACTTT. The whole variable domain, filled in from reference TRBV30 and TRBJ1-6, reads SQTIHQWPATLVQPVGSPLSLECTVEGTSNPNLYWYRQAAGRGLQLLFYSVGIGQISSEVPQNLSASRPQDRQFILSSKKLLLSDSGFYLCAWMGQGGSPLHFGNGTRLTVT.

The V and J genes are TRBV5-8 and TRBJ2-5, with D possibly TRBD2 on 6 matching bases. Per the germline V gene, CDR1 is SGHTS and CDR2 is YDEGEE. The CDR3 consists of 13 residues. V lost 7 bases and J lost 0, with 10 bases in between. The CDR3 DNA reads as TGTGCCAGCCCTCGGGACTACCAAGAGACCCAGTACTTC. This translates into CASPRDYQETQYF.

V usage is TRBV7-9 and J usage is TRBJ1-5; unclear D gene. CDR1 and CDR2 (germline): SEHNR, FQNEAQ (reference sequence). V was cut by 5 bases and J by 0 bases, with 11 bases left in between. The length of the CDR3 is 15 residues. This CDR3 is CASSPDGYSNQPQHF. The CDR3 DNA sequence: TGTGCCAGCAGCCCCGACGGGTATAGCAATCAGCCCCAGCATTTT.

This clone occurred a few times. J is TRBJ1-2 and V is TRBV10-1; possibly TRBD1 for D (5 bases). CDR1 is WNHNN, CDR2 SYGVQD, per germline (reference sequence). The CDR3 loop spans 14 amino acids. Trimming pared 0 bases from V and 5 bases from J, leaving 10 bases between. In DNA, the CDR3 is TGCGCCAGCAGTGAGTCGAGGCAGGGATATGGCTACACCTTC. Translating gives CASSESRQGYGYTF.

The CDR3, as DNA: TGCGCCAGCAGCCAAGATCTGAGCGGGAGCAGCTACAATGAGCAGTTCTTC. Its protein product is CASSQDLSGSSYNEQFF. The chain recombines TRBV4-1 with TRBJ2-1, with 8 positions matching TRBD2. Germline CDR1 is MGHRA and CDR2 is YSYEKL. V was pared by 0 bases and J by 3 bases, with 7 bases of the junction left unmatched. The CDR3 length is 17 residues.

This chain uses TRBV5-8 with TRBJ2-1; 8 positions agree with TRBD2. CDR1 is SGHTS and CDR2 is YDEGEE in the germline V gene. The length of the CDR3 is 13 residues. V was pared by 4 bases and J by 6 bases, with 3 bases of the junction left unmatched. CDR3 nucleotide sequence: TGTGCCAGCAGCAAAGGGACTAGCAATGAGCAGTTCTTC. The encoded protein is CASSKGTSNEQFF. Supplemented by reference TRBV5-8 and TRBJ2-1, the full variable domain reads EAGVTQSPTHLIKTRGQQATLRCSPISGHTSVYWYQQALGLGLQFLLWYDEGEERNRGNFPPRFSGRQFPNYSSELNVNALELEDSALYLCASSKGTSNEQFFGPGTRLTVL.

The genes are TRBV27 and TRBJ2-2, with 11 bases aligning to TRBD1. The V segment lost 4 bases and the J segment 4 bases; nucleotides outside the gene matches: 2. CDR1 and CDR2 (germline): MNHEY, SMNVEV (reference sequence). This CDR3 has 15 residues. DNA of the CDR3: TGTGCCAGCAGTTGGGGACAGGGGGTCACCGGGGAGCTGTTTTTT. As protein: CASSWGQGVTGELFF.

The chain recombines TRBV5-1 with TRBJ1-4; D unresolved. This CDR3 is 13 amino acids long. V shed 4 bases and J shed 4 bases, with 8 bases lying between them. The germline V gene has CDR1 SGHRS and CDR2 YFSETQ. The CDR3 sequence is CASSIGLNEKLFF. The CDR3, as DNA: TGCGCCAGCAGCATCGGACTTAATGAAAAACTGTTTTTT.

The rearrangement joins TRBV28 to TRBJ2-3; D gene ambiguous. Trimming stripped 3 bases from V and 4 bases from J, with 11 bases between. This CDR3 spans 14 amino acids. Germline lookup yields CDR1 MDHEN and CDR2 SYDVKM. This CDR3 reads CASSLGVPPDTQYF. For the CDR3, the DNA is TGTGCCAGCAGTTTGGGCGTTCCCCCAGATACGCAGTATTTT.

This clone turned up a few times. Because the CDR3's place on the DNA is in doubt, the DNA is left out and the CDR3 is given as listed by TCRdb. J is TRBJ2-7 and V is TRBV10-1; TRBD2, the D gene given by the table, was not confirmed from the DNA. Germline CDR1 is WNHNN and CDR2 is SYGVQD (reference sequence). The CDR3 contains 13 residues when both ends are counted. This CDR3 is CASSTSGSYEQYF.

This chain joins TRBV19 and TRBJ2-7, with 7 nucleotides matching TRBD1. The CDR3 consists of 14 residues. The germline V gene has CDR1 LNHDA and CDR2 SQIVND (reference sequence). V dropped 8 bases and J dropped 1; count of bases not matched to a gene: 8. The CDR3 here is CASQTDRDSYEQYF. DNA of the CDR3: TGTGCCAGTCAGACAGACAGGGATTCCTACGAGCAGTACTTC. The full variable domain, with the rest looked up from reference TRBV19 and TRBJ2-7, is DGGITQSPKYLFRKEGQNVTLSCEQNLNHDAMYWYRQDPGQGLRLIYYSQIVNDFQKGDIAEGYSVSREKKESFPLTVTSAQKNPTAFYLCASQTDRDSYEQYFGPGTRLTVT.

J is TRBJ1-5 and V is TRBV27, with 8 positions matching TRBD1. This CDR3 has 15 residues. J was trimmed by 7 bases and V by 1 base; bases with no gene match: 6. Germline V gene data show CDR1 as MNHEY and CDR2 as SMNVEV (reference sequence). The CDR3 protein is CASSLYQGAGQPQHF. As DNA, the CDR3 is TGTGCCAGCAGTTTATATCAGGGGGCGGGCCAGCCCCAGCATTTT.

The chain carries TRBV10-1 and TRBJ1-2, with a tentative D call TRBD1 (5 bases). Germline CDR1 WNHNN, CDR2 SYGVQD (reference sequence). The CDR3 extends over 13 amino acids. V shed 5 bases and J shed 6 bases, with 13 bases lying between them. Here the CDR3 reads CASSPGEGDGYTF. As DNA, the CDR3 is TGCGCCAGCAGTCCGGGGGAGGGTGATGGCTACACCTTC.

This clone was picked up one time. The chain recombines TRBV6-4 with TRBJ2-1, with 12 nucleotides matching TRBD2. CDR3 length: 16 amino acids. V lost 6 bases to trimming and J lost 8 bases; unmatched junction nucleotides: 11. Germline CDR1 is MRHNA and CDR2 is SNTAGT. The CDR3 region has the DNA TGTGCCAGCAGCGGCGAGACTAGCGGGAGTGGTTATGAGCAGTTCTTC. Translated: CASSGETSGSGYEQFF.

The V and J genes are TRBV10-2 and TRBJ2-3, with TRBD2 identical over 7 bases. Germline CDR1 is WSHSY and CDR2 is SAAADI. The junction had 11 bases not matched to a gene; V was cut back by 6 bases and J by 5 bases. The CDR3 runs to 15 residues. CDR3 sequence: CASRTSSSSVDTQYF. CDR3 coding DNA: TGCGCCAGCAGGACTAGCTCTTCGTCAGTAGATACGCAGTATTTT.

On this clone: The missing conserved phenylalanine or tryptophan at the end of this CDR3 makes a read error likely. Because the CDR3's place on the DNA is in doubt, the DNA is left out and the CDR3 is given as listed by TCRdb. The rearrangement joins TRBV7-2 to TRBJ2-7; the DNA was not compared with TRBD2, the D call given in the table. Per the germline V gene, CDR1 is SGHTA and CDR2 is FQGNSA. Ends included, the CDR3 has 13 residues. The CDR3 loop reads CASSPIEGGFRSL.

This chain joins TRBV3-1 (or the pseudogene TRBV3-2) and TRBJ2-1; TRBD2 might be the D (6 bases). Germline values: CDR1 LGHDT, CDR2 YNNKEL (reference sequence). V gave up 4 bases and J gave up 2 bases, with 15 bases separating them. This CDR3 region has 16 residues. CDR3 coding DNA: TGTGCCAGCAGCCGATATGCGGGGCTTACCTACAATGAGCAGTTCTTC. Its translation: CASSRYAGLTYNEQFF.

The chain carries TRBV24-1 and TRBJ1-5, with unresolved D. This CDR3 comprises 14 residues. Trimming stripped 4 bases from V and 4 bases from J, with 10 bases between. Germline-derived CDR1 and CDR2 are KGHDR and SFDVKD. In DNA, the CDR3 is TGTGCCACCAGTGAACCGCCAGGAAATCAGCCCCAGCATTTT. Translated: CATSEPPGNQPQHF.

This sequence joins TRBV29-1 and TRBJ1-2; 7 bases are shared with TRBD1. With V trimmed by 0 bases and J by 8 bases, 9 bases remained unmatched. The CDR3 extends over 14 amino acids. Germline V gene lookup returns CDR1 SQVTM and CDR2 ANQGSEA. The CDR3 spells CSVEEGRGIGGYTF. In DNA, the CDR3 is TGCAGCGTTGAAGAGGGCAGGGGGATCGGCGGCTACACCTTC.

The table lists this clone with a count of one. This chain joins TRBV5-1 and TRBJ2-1, with a possible D match to TRBD1 (6 bases). Germline CDR1 SGHRS, CDR2 YFSETQ. The V end lost 0 bases, the J end lost 6 bases, and 13 bases lay between the germline ends. This CDR3 is 15 amino acids long. The CDR3 loop reads CASSLAGAGSNEQFF. In DNA, the CDR3 is TGCGCCAGCAGCTTGGCAGGGGCAGGTAGCAATGAGCAGTTCTTC.

The chain combines TRBV19 with TRBJ2-1; TRBD2 matches 10 bases. This CDR3 is 15 amino acids long. J was trimmed by 7 bases and V by 1 base; bases with no gene match: 4. The germline gives CDR1 LNHDA, CDR2 SQIVND (reference sequence). The CDR3 here is CASSIVAGGFNEQFF. For the CDR3, the DNA is TGTGCCAGTAGTATAGTAGCGGGAGGCTTTAATGAGCAGTTCTTC.

This rearrangement joins TRBV2 to TRBJ2-1; no reliable D call. Looked up from germline, CDR1 is SNHLY and CDR2 is FYNNEI. The V end was cut by 6 bases, the J end by 0 bases, with 9 bases between. The CDR3 runs 14 residues. Here the CDR3 reads CASSPGDSYNEQFF. The CDR3 coding sequence is TGTGCCAGCAGCCCAGGTGACTCCTACAATGAGCAGTTCTTC.